A single sample is the source of the 21 T cell receptor beta chains below, sequenced in a study of blood T cell repertoires in COVID-19. Sequencing used immunoSEQ multiplex PCR; TCRdb keeps in-frame clones, though not all of them. The sample yields tens of thousands of clones, more than 65% seen once. The source material was peripheral blood. These receptors were collected from a woman aged 60-75 years with acute or convalescent COVID-19.

This sequence joins TRBV2 and TRBJ1-1, with D uncertain. V was cut by 4 bases and J by 3 bases, with 9 bases left in between. Germline V gene data show CDR1 as SNHLY and CDR2 as FYNNEI. This CDR3 contains 13 residues. CDR3 sequence: CASSASLDTEAFF. Here the CDR3 DNA reads TGTGCCAGCAGTGCTTCACTGGACACTGAAGCTTTCTTT. Using reference TRBV2 and TRBJ1-1 for the parts outside the CDR3, the full variable domain is EPEVTQTPSHQVTQMGQEVILRCVPISNHLYFYWYRQILGQKVEFLVSFYNNEISEKSEIFDDQFSVERPDGSNFTLKIRSTKLEDSAMYFCASSASLDTEAFFGQGTRLTVV.

This chain connects TRBV30 to TRBJ2-2; D is undetermined. The CDR3 totals 13 residues. Trimming removed 1 base from V and 6 bases from J, with 9 bases in between. The germline gives CDR1 GTSNPN, CDR2 SVGIG (reference sequence). This CDR3 is CAWSGEVPGELFF. The CDR3 DNA follows: TGTGCCTGGAGTGGAGAGGTTCCCGGGGAGCTGTTTTTT.

The rearrangement joins TRBV5-1 to TRBJ2-2; a possible D gene is TRBD1 (5 bases). Trimming removed 1 base at V and 6 bases at J, with 16 bases between. Germline CDR1 is SGHRS and CDR2 is YFSETQ. The CDR3 covers 16 residues. CDR3 sequence reads: CASSLSGRATAGELFF. CDR3 bases: TGCGCCAGCAGCTTGTCCGGCAGGGCAACGGCCGGGGAGCTGTTTTTT. Variable domain in full (rest from reference TRBV5-1 and TRBJ2-2): KAGVTQTPRYLIKTRGQQVTLSCSPISGHRSVSWYQQTPGQGLQFLFEYFSETQRNKGNFPGRFSGRQFSNSRSEMNVSTLELGDSALYLCASSLSGRATAGELFFGEGSRLTVL.

This clone is a singleton in its sample. The rearrangement joins TRBV6-1 to TRBJ1-5; 8 nucleotides match TRBD1. CDR1 MNHNS and CDR2 SASEGT come from the germline V gene. J gave up 7 bases and V 3 bases, and 5 bases lay outside the gene matches. This CDR3 has 14 residues. The CDR3 reads CASSDTGGFQPQHF. CDR3 DNA: TGTGCCAGCAGTGACACAGGGGGATTCCAGCCCCAGCATTTT.

This clone has a single count. The V call is TRBV29-1, the J call TRBJ1-2; a weak D match, TRBD1 (6 bases). The germline CDR1 and CDR2 sequences are SQVTM and ANQGSEA. This CDR3 is 14 amino acids long. Trimming cost V 7 bases and J 4 bases, with 19 bases left between them. The CDR3 sequence is CSAVRGGVGYGYTF. As DNA, the CDR3 is TGCAGCGCCGTCCGAGGGGGTGTGGGCTATGGCTACACCTTC.

This clone was counted a single time. The chain uses TRBV6-5 and TRBJ1-2; D may be TRBD1 (6 bases). The germline V gene has CDR1 MNHEY and CDR2 SVGAGI. The CDR3 consists of 15 residues. Trimming removed 5 bases at V and 0 bases at J, with 13 bases between. CDR3 amino acids: CASSKRQVANYGYTF. The CDR3 region has the DNA TGTGCCAGCAGTAAACGACAGGTGGCTAACTATGGCTACACCTTC.

The V and J genes are TRBV19 and TRBJ1-2, with TRBD1 matching 10 bases. The CDR3 consists of 14 residues. Trimming took 6 bases from V and 8 from J; bases not matched to a gene: 9. Germline lookup yields CDR1 LNHDA and CDR2 SQIVND (reference sequence). CDR3 nucleotides: TGTGCCAGTAGCGTGGGACAGGGGACCGGCGGCTACACCTTC. It codes for CASSVGQGTGGYTF.

This clone has only one observation. In DNA form, the CDR3 reads TGTGCCAGCAGCGCGGACAGGGGGCCGTTTACTGAAGCTTTCTTT. This translates into CASSADRGPFTEAFF. This chain joins TRBV11-2 and TRBJ1-1; 11 nucleotides line up with TRBD1. Germline V gene data show CDR1 as SGHAT and CDR2 as FQNNGV. This CDR3 is 15 amino acids long. V gave up 5 bases and J gave up 5 bases; unmatched junction bases: 7.

The chain uses TRBV4-2 and TRBJ2-6; D is possibly TRBD2 (6 bases). This CDR3 has 15 residues. Trimming shortened V by 4 bases and J by 4 bases, and 11 bases separated the two germline ends. CDR1 is LGHNA, CDR2 YNFKEQ, per germline. The DNA of the CDR3 is TGTGCCAGCAGCCCACGGGACTCCGGGGCCAACGTCCTGACTTTC. Protein sequence: CASSPRDSGANVLTF.

V gene TRBV7-2 combines with J gene TRBJ1-4, with D hard to call. The V gene lost 5 bases and the J gene lost 0 bases, with 10 bases spanning the gap. The germline V gene has CDR1 SGHTA and CDR2 FQGNSA. The CDR3 is 15 amino acids. The CDR3 loop is CASSRGPTTNEKLFF. CDR3 coding DNA: TGTGCCAGCAGCCGCGGGCCAACAACTAATGAAAAACTGTTTTTT.

V and J are TRBV5-8 and TRBJ1-2; no firm D call. This CDR3 is built from 11 residues. V dropped 4 bases and J dropped 6 bases, with 7 bases sitting between them. The V gene's germline CDR1 is SGHTS and CDR2 YDEGEE. The CDR3 DNA sequence: TGTGCCAGCAGCCCCGGGGATGGCTACACCTTC. Its protein is CASSPGDGYTF.

The rearrangement links TRBV19 to TRBJ1-2; a possible D gene is TRBD1 (5 bases). CDR1 and CDR2 (germline): LNHDA, SQIVND (reference sequence). The CDR3 contains 16 residues. Trimming stripped 6 bases from V and 5 bases from J, with 22 bases between. This CDR3 is CASSPPIATVWYGYTF. The CDR3 DNA is TGTGCCAGTAGCCCGCCAATCGCGACAGTATGGTATGGCTACACCTTC.

The chain is built from TRBV19 and TRBJ2-3, with 7 bases fitting TRBD2. J gave up 4 bases and V 3 bases, and 13 bases lay outside the gene matches. The CDR3 covers 17 residues. Per germline, CDR1 LNHDA and CDR2 SQIVND (reference sequence). This chain's CDR3 is CASSIPSGDHGADTQYF. In DNA form, the CDR3 reads TGTGCCAGTAGTATCCCCAGCGGGGACCATGGGGCAGATACGCAGTATTTT. Drawing the rest from reference TRBV19 and TRBJ2-3, the complete variable domain is DGGITQSPKYLFRKEGQNVTLSCEQNLNHDAMYWYRQDPGQGLRLIYYSQIVNDFQKGDIAEGYSVSREKKESFPLTVTSAQKNPTAFYLCASSIPSGDHGADTQYFGPGTRLTVL.

The CDR3 sequence: CASRRSAGTGNTEAFF. The DNA of the CDR3 is TGTGCCAGCAGACGCAGCGCAGGGACAGGGAACACTGAAGCTTTCTTT. V usage is TRBV27 and J usage is TRBJ1-1; 8 bases line up with TRBD1. The CDR3 is 16 residues long. V dropped 6 bases and J dropped 1; count of bases not matched to a gene: 10. Per germline, CDR1 MNHEY and CDR2 SMNVEV (reference sequence).

Only one count was recorded for this clone. The chain uses TRBV2 and TRBJ2-1; TRBD2 agrees at 12 bases. The CDR3 is 15 amino acids. Germline CDR1 is SNHLY and CDR2 is FYNNEI. V shed 5 bases and J 7 bases; nucleotides not matched to a gene: 6. CDR3 bases: TGTGCCAGCAGTAAATCTAGCGGGGGGGCGAATGAGCAGTTCTTC. It is translated as CASSKSSGGANEQFF.

J is TRBJ1-1 and V is TRBV6-5; D may be TRBD1 (6 bases). Germline V gene sequence: CDR1 MNHEY, CDR2 SVGAGI. CDR3 length: 15 amino acids. V shed 5 bases and J shed 4 bases, with 17 bases lying between them. The CDR3 here is CASSPSTGWGTEAFF. CDR3 nucleotide sequence: TGTGCCAGCAGTCCCTCAACAGGGTGGGGCACTGAAGCTTTCTTT.

The V gene is TRBV20-1, the J gene TRBJ2-5; D is unresolved. V was shortened by 6 bases and J by 5 bases, with 10 bases between the two germline ends. Looked up from germline, CDR1 is DFQATT and CDR2 is SNEGSKA (reference sequence). CDR3 length: 11 amino acids. For the CDR3, the DNA is TGCAGTGCCCAAAGCCGGGAGACCCAGTACTTC. The encoded protein is CSAQSRETQYF.

The rearrangement links TRBV2 to TRBJ1-3; D might be TRBD1 (5 bases). The germline gives CDR1 SNHLY, CDR2 FYNNEI. V was pared by 5 bases and J by 4 bases, with 15 bases between. This CDR3 is 15 amino acids long. The CDR3 DNA sequence: TGTGCCAGCAGTTTAGGTGGAGGGGCCGGAAACACCATATATTTT. Protein: CASSLGGGAGNTIYF. Full variable domain (rest looked up from reference TRBV2 and TRBJ1-3): EPEVTQTPSHQVTQMGQEVILRCVPISNHLYFYWYRQILGQKVEFLVSFYNNEISEKSEIFDDQFSVERPDGSNFTLKIRSTKLEDSAMYFCASSLGGGAGNTIYFGEGSWLTVV.

The CDR3 here is CASRLRLQGGGTEAFF. CDR3 coding DNA: TGTGCCAGCAGACTCAGACTACAGGGAGGGGGCACTGAAGCTTTCTTT. This chain links TRBV6-6 with TRBJ1-1; a possible D gene is TRBD1 (6 bases). The length of the CDR3 is 16 residues. V was trimmed by 6 bases and J by 4 bases, leaving 21 bases between them. Germline V CDR1 and CDR2: MNHNY, SVGAGI (reference sequence).

This chain joins TRBV5-5 and TRBJ2-7, with 8 bases aligning to TRBD1. CDR3 length equals 14 residues. The germline CDR1 and CDR2 sequences are SGHKS and YYEKEE (reference sequence). Trimming at V came to 4 bases and at J to 7 bases, leaving 10 bases not matched to a gene. The CDR3 region has the DNA TGTGCCAGCAGCCCGGGACAGGCCGTTAAGGAGCAGTACTTC. Translated, it gives CASSPGQAVKEQYF. Filled out from reference TRBV5-5 and TRBJ2-7, the complete variable domain reads DAGVTQSPTHLIKTRGQQVTLRCSPISGHKSVSWYQQVLGQGPQFIFQYYEKEERGRGNFPDRFSARQFPNYSSELNVNALLLGDSALYLCASSPGQAVKEQYFGPGTRLTVT.

The chain uses TRBV6-5 and TRBJ2-3; 9 bases match TRBD2. Per germline, CDR1 MNHEY and CDR2 SVGAGI. There are 15 residues in the CDR3. V lost 6 bases, J lost 5 bases, and 9 bases stayed unmatched. The CDR3 DNA follows: TGTGCCAGCAGAAAAAGCGGGGGGCCCGGAGATACGCAGTATTTT. Its translation is CASRKSGGPGDTQYF.